These T cell receptor beta chains were read from a single sample in a study of cytomegalovirus exposure and HLA in healthy donors. Libraries were prepared by immunoSEQ multiplex PCR; TCRdb keeps only in-frame clonotypes and omits some of them. The sample records some 170,000 clones, 80% to 90% being singletons. Sequencing was done on a sample of PBMCs. The receptors were gathered from a woman aged 18-29 years in good health and CMV-seropositive. Both conserved end residues are part of each CDR3. Each record gives: clone size, D gene, V gene, J gene, CDR3 protein, CDR3 DNA. D genes are given only for firm matches. Expanded clones get a size class; other rows say once, few or many, or leave the size out.

.	TRBD1	TRBV10-3	TRBJ2-7	CAITDGYRGGEQYF	TGTGCCATCACCGACGGGTACAGGGGCGGCGAGCAGTACTTC
.	TRBD1	TRBV6-6	TRBJ1-2	CASRYPGQYNYGYTF	TGTGCCAGCAGGTATCCGGGACAGTATAACTATGGCTACACCTTC
.	.	TRBV29-1	TRBJ1-2	CSVAGLVDGYTF	TGCAGCGTGGCAGGGTTGGTTGATGGCTACACCTTC
few	.	TRBV29-1	TRBJ2-5	CSLAASERETQYF	TGCAGCTTAGCGGCTAGCGAAAGAGAGACCCAGTACTTC
few	TRBD2	TRBV29-1	TRBJ2-2	CSAASGGSNTGELFF	TGCAGCGCCGCAAGCGGGGGCTCTAACACCGGGGAGCTGTTTTTT
.	.	TRBV4-3	TRBJ2-7	CASSQGSDYEQYF	TGCGCCAGCAGCCAAGGCAGCGACTACGAGCAGTACTTC
.	TRBD1	TRBV9	TRBJ2-5	CASSVRGQGFETQYF	TGTGCCAGCAGCGTAAGAGGACAGGGGTTCGAGACCCAGTACTTC
.	TRBD1	TRBV10-1	TRBJ2-3	CASSEMGQPTDTQYF	TGCGCCAGCAGTGAAATGGGACAGCCAACAGATACGCAGTATTTT
.	.	TRBV7-2	TRBJ1-5	CASGRQTDQPQHF	TGTGCCAGCGGCCGACAGACGGATCAGCCCCAGCATTTT
few	.	TRBV9	TRBJ2-2	CASSVGASWNTGELFF	TGTGCCAGCAGCGTAGGAGCTAGCTGGAACACCGGGGAGCTGTTTTTT
.	TRBD1	TRBV4-1	TRBJ2-7	CASSQERGQGAFSEQYF	TGCGCCAGCAGCCAAGAAAGGGGCCAGGGGGCTTTCTCCGAGCAGTACTTC
.	.	TRBV4-3	TRBJ1-1	CASSQARTVTMNTEAFF	TGCGCCAGCAGCCAAGCGCGGACAGTAACCATGAACACTGAAGCTTTCTTT
.	TRBD1	TRBV12-5	TRBJ2-1	CASGLLGQGGANEQFF	TGTGCTAGTGGTTTGCTTGGACAGGGGGGAGCCAATGAGCAGTTCTTC
.	TRBD2	TRBV19	TRBJ2-7	CASSPRRGAGHEQYF	TGTGCCAGTAGCCCCCGGCGGGGGGCAGGCCACGAGCAGTACTTC
few	.	TRBV11-2	TRBJ1-1	CASSFVRGLGNTEAFF	TGTGCCAGCAGCTTTGTTCGGGGGTTAGGCAACACTGAAGCTTTCTTT
.	.	TRBV6-4	TRBJ1-5	CASSQAYDQPQHF	TGTGCCAGCAGCCAGGCCTATGATCAGCCCCAGCATTTT
.	.	TRBV5-8	TRBJ1-5	CASSRGREGNQPQHF	TGTGCCAGCAGTCGGGGTCGCGAGGGCAATCAGCCCCAGCATTTT
.	TRBD1	TRBV12-5	TRBJ2-3	CASGSGQLTPNTDTQYF	TGTGCTAGTGGCTCGGGACAGTTAACACCCAACACAGATACGCAGTATTTT
few	.	TRBV30	TRBJ1-3	CAWRPRGAGNTIYF	TGTGCCTGGAGACCCAGGGGCGCGGGAAACACCATATATTTT
.	TRBD1	TRBV15	TRBJ2-5	CATSHRDRESGEQYF	TGTGCCACCAGTCACCGGGACAGGGAGTCGGGTGAGCAGTACTTC
few	.	TRBV18	TRBJ1-5	CASSPGGLGTGNQPQHF	TGTGCCAGCTCACCGGGGGGACTAGGGACCGGGAATCAGCCCCAGCATTTT
few	.	TRBV7-9	TRBJ2-7	CASSLDLGDRPTYEQYF	TGTGCCAGCAGCCTAGACTTAGGCGACAGGCCCACCTACGAGCAGTACTTC
.	TRBD1	TRBV7-3	TRBJ2-1	CSSSLGTGGAYNEQFF	TGTTCCAGCAGCTTAGGGACAGGGGGCGCGTACAATGAGCAGTTCTTC
.	TRBD1	TRBV6-5	TRBJ1-1	CASSPGTGFTEAFF	TGTGCCAGCAGTCCCGGGACAGGGTTCACTGAAGCTTTCTTT
.	TRBD2	TRBV5-4	TRBJ2-2	CASRRGGTGELFF	TGTGCCAGCAGGCGGGGGGGCACCGGGGAGCTGTTTTTT
.	TRBD1	TRBV5-4	TRBJ2-3	CASSQPTGGPSSTDTQYF	TGTGCCAGCAGCCAACCGACAGGGGGGCCGTCTAGCACAGATACGCAGTATTTT
.	TRBD2	TRBV18	TRBJ2-3	CASSRLAGIGTDTQYF	TGTGCCAGCTCACGACTAGCCGGGATTGGCACAGATACGCAGTATTTT
.	.	TRBV4-2	TRBJ2-7	CASSQAPLASYEQYF	TGTGCCAGCAGCCAAGCCCCACTCGCCTCCTACGAGCAGTACTTC
.	TRBD1	TRBV13	TRBJ2-2	CASSWGDREDVTGELFF	TGTGCCAGCAGCTGGGGGGACAGGGAAGACGTCACCGGGGAGCTGTTTTTT
.	.	TRBV9	TRBJ2-5	CASSVDTGKETQYF	TGTGCCAGCAGCGTAGATACCGGGAAGGAGACCCAGTACTTC
.	.	TRBV11-3	TRBJ2-4	CASSLVVRLVKNIQYF	TGTGCCAGCAGCTTAGTAGTTCGGCTAGTCAAAAACATTCAGTACTTC
.	.	TRBV14	TRBJ2-1	CASSQDFGPGNEQFF	TGTGCCAGCAGCCAAGACTTTGGTCCAGGGAATGAGCAGTTCTTC
.	.	TRBV5-5	TRBJ2-7	CASSLESRDYEQYF	TGTGCCAGCAGCTTGGAGTCCAGGGACTACGAGCAGTACTTC
few	.	TRBV6-4	TRBJ2-3	CASSDTADTDTQYF	TGTGCCAGCAGTGACACGGCGGACACAGATACGCAGTATTTT
.	.	TRBV27	TRBJ2-5	CASSLGGAETQYF	TGTGCCAGCAGTTTAGGGGGCGCTGAGACCCAGTACTTC
few	.	TRBV29-1	TRBJ1-5	CSVEAGGNQPQHF	TGCAGCGTGGAGGCCGGGGGCAATCAGCCCCAGCATTTT
few	.	TRBV7-9	TRBJ1-5	CASSPDTNQPQHF	TGTGCCAGCAGCCCGGACACGAATCAGCCCCAGCATTTT
.	.	TRBV7-3	TRBJ1-1	CASSPRGGSTEAFF	TGTGCCAGCAGCCCCAGGGGTGGGAGCACTGAAGCTTTCTTT
.	.	TRBV11-1	TRBJ2-7	CASRWDTLGSYEQYF	TGTGCCAGCAGGTGGGACACCCTGGGATCCTACGAGCAGTACTTC
.	.	TRBV19	TRBJ1-1	CASSDSLNTEAFF	TGTGCCAGTAGTGACAGCCTGAACACTGAAGCTTTCTTT
.	.	TRBV2	TRBJ1-3	CASSDFGGLGNTIYF	TGTGCCAGCAGTGACTTCGGGGGGTTGGGAAACACCATATATTTT
.	.	TRBV19	TRBJ1-4	CASSSPGNGDEKLFF	TGTGCCAGTAGTTCCCCCGGGAACGGGGATGAAAAACTGTTTTTT
few	.	TRBV6-5	TRBJ2-5	CASSSNQETQYF	TGTGCCAGCAGTTCCAACCAAGAGACCCAGTACTTC
few	TRBD1	TRBV6-6	TRBJ1-3	CASSYPQGASGNTIYF	TGTGCCAGCAGTTACCCCCAGGGGGCTTCTGGAAACACCATATATTTT
.	.	TRBV7-3	TRBJ2-2	CASSLQGMNTGELFF	TGTGCCAGCAGCCTTCAGGGGATGAACACCGGGGAGCTGTTTTTT
.	TRBD2	TRBV11-2	TRBJ2-7	CASSLGLAGAYEQYF	TGTGCCAGCAGCTTAGGGCTAGCGGGGGCCTACGAGCAGTACTTC
.	.	TRBV30	TRBJ2-7	CALQINYEQYF	TGTGCCCTGCAAATAAATTACGAGCAGTACTTC
.	TRBD2	TRBV5-6	TRBJ2-2	CASSWGLAEITGELFF	TGTGCCAGCAGCTGGGGACTAGCTGAGATCACCGGGGAGCTGTTTTTT
.	TRBD2	TRBV5-1	TRBJ2-5	CASSWGLAGGETQYF	TGCGCCAGCAGCTGGGGACTAGCGGGGGGGGAGACCCAGTACTTC
.	TRBD1	TRBV5-1	TRBJ2-3	CASSLQGARTDTQYF	TGCGCCAGCAGCTTGCAGGGGGCAAGGACAGATACGCAGTATTTT
.	TRBD1	TRBV19	TRBJ2-7	CASSFYRGTTYEQYF	TGTGCCAGTAGTTTTTACAGGGGCACGACCTACGAGCAGTACTTC
once	.	TRBV4-3	TRBJ1-1	CASSQDHGRYYTEAFF	TGCGCCAGCAGCCAAGATCATGGTCGCTATTACACTGAAGCTTTCTTT
.	.	TRBV5-4	TRBJ2-7	CASTSRRGDEQYF	TGTGCCAGCACATCCCGGAGGGGTGACGAGCAGTACTTC